The 26 T cell receptor beta chains below all came from one sample that was sequenced in a study of CXCR4 blockade with PD-1 therapy in pancreatic cancer. Using immunoSEQ multiplex PCR, the repertoire was profiled, and TCRdb retains in-frame clones only, with some absent. The sample lists about 2,600 clones; around 40% were seen once. Specimen: tumor tissue. All receptors come from a human donor with pancreatic ductal adenocarcinoma.

The genes are TRBV28 and TRBJ1-4; TRBD1 matches at 9 bases. V was pared by 5 bases and J by 8 bases, with 9 bases of the junction left unmatched. Germline V lookup: CDR1 MDHEN, CDR2 SYDVKM. The CDR3 is 15 residues long. The CDR3: CASSPRTGAIEKLFF. CDR3 sequence (DNA): TGTGCCAGCAGTCCGAGGACAGGGGCAATAGAAAAACTGTTTTTT.

This chain uses TRBV10-1 with TRBJ2-7; either TRBD1 or TRBD2 may supply D (6 bases each). CDR3 length: 13 residues. Germline CDR1 is WNHNN and CDR2 is SYGVQD (reference sequence). Trimming pared 6 bases from V and 6 bases from J, leaving 15 bases between. CDR3 DNA sequence: TGCGCCAGCAGGGAGGGGGGAGCCTCCGAGCAGTACTTC. Encoded protein: CASREGGASEQYF.

This chain uses TRBV19 with TRBJ2-3, with D possibly TRBD2 on 5 matching bases. V was clipped by 6 bases and J by 0 bases, with 16 bases between them. Germline CDR1 is LNHDA and CDR2 is SQIVND (reference sequence). This CDR3 is built from 16 residues. In DNA, the CDR3 is TGTGCCAGTAGCCCGGGGTTTTACGGAAGCACAGATACGCAGTATTTT. Residues: CASSPGFYGSTDTQYF.

Only one count was recorded for this clone. The V and J genes are TRBV30 and TRBJ1-1; unclear D gene. The V gene's germline CDR1 is GTSNPN and CDR2 SVGIG (reference sequence). V lost 0 bases, J lost 2 bases, and 7 bases lay in between. The CDR3 covers 13 residues. The CDR3 bases are TGTGCCTGGAGTGTAAAGGAAAACACTGAAGCTTTCTTT. This codes for CAWSVKENTEAFF. Drawing the rest from reference TRBV30 and TRBJ1-1, the complete variable domain is SQTIHQWPATLVQPVGSPLSLECTVEGTSNPNLYWYRQAAGRGLQLLFYSVGIGQISSEVPQNLSASRPQDRQFILSSKKLLLSDSGFYLCAWSVKENTEAFFGQGTRLTVV.

This sequence joins TRBV5-1 and TRBJ1-1; TRBD1 agrees at 8 bases. V dropped 4 bases and J dropped 5; count of bases not matched to a gene: 7. The germline CDR1 and CDR2 sequences are SGHRS and YFSETQ. This CDR3 has 14 amino acids. DNA for the CDR3: TGCGCCAGCAGCAAAACACAGGGGGGTACTGAAGCTTTCTTT. Its protein is CASSKTQGGTEAFF.

The J gene is TRBJ1-5, the V gene TRBV28; D call uncertain. Trimming took off 6 bases at V and 0 bases at J, with 9 bases between the two ends. The germline gives CDR1 MDHEN, CDR2 SYDVKM. The CDR3 extends over 14 amino acids. The CDR3 reads CASRAGYSNQPQHF. The DNA for the CDR3 is TGTGCCAGCAGGGCGGGGTATAGCAATCAGCCCCAGCATTTT.

This clone is labeled medium-sized. V gene TRBV15 combines with J gene TRBJ2-2, with TRBD2 identical over 7 bases. The CDR3 covers 15 residues. Losses at the gene ends were 5 bases for V and 1 base for J; bases not matched to a gene: 4. Germline CDR1 and CDR2: LNHNV and YYDKDF (reference sequence). The CDR3 sequence: CATSPSSGNTGELFF. CDR3 DNA: TGTGCCACCAGCCCCTCTAGCGGGAACACCGGGGAGCTGTTTTTT.

In this sample, this clone is medium-sized (0.01 to 0.1%). This chain links TRBV11-3 with TRBJ2-7, with TRBD2 identical over 14 bases. Germline CDR1 and CDR2: SGHNT and YENEEA. There are 14 residues in the CDR3. The ends lost 5 bases at V and 6 bases at J; junction bases unmatched: 3. CDR3 nucleotide sequence: TGTGCCAGCAGCCTAGGGACTAGCGGGAGCGAGCAGTACTTC. Translated, it gives CASSLGTSGSEQYF.

The chain links TRBV11-3 to TRBJ2-2; weak D call: TRBD1 (5 bases). Germline V gene sequence: CDR1 SGHNT, CDR2 YENEEA. The ends were cut back, 6 bases at V and 5 bases at J, with 13 bases in the middle. The CDR3 is 14 residues long. DNA of the CDR3: TGTGCCAGCAGGCGAGACCAGGGTACCGGGGAGCTGTTTTTT. Its protein product is CASRRDQGTGELFF. Based on the CDR3 plus reference TRBV11-3 and TRBJ2-2, the full variable domain is EAGVVQSPRYKIIEKKQPVAFWCNPISGHNTLYWYLQNLGQGPELLIRYENEEAVDDSQLPKDRFSAERLKGVDSTLKIQPAELGDSAVYLCASRRDQGTGELFFGEGSRLTVL.

This clone was picked up a small number of times. The genes are TRBV28 and TRBJ1-6; D remains ambiguous. Looked up from germline, CDR1 is MDHEN and CDR2 is SYDVKM. This CDR3 spans 16 amino acids. Trimming took 7 bases from V and 7 from J, leaving 20 bases between them. CDR3 nucleotide sequence: TGTGCCAGCATCGGAGCGGAGGGTGCGAGGAATTCACCCCTCCACTTT. Its translation: CASIGAEGARNSPLHF. Based on the CDR3 plus reference TRBV28 and TRBJ1-6, the full variable domain is DVKVTQSSRYLVKRTGEKVFLECVQDMDHENMFWYRQDPGLGLRLIYFSYDVKMKEKGDIPEGYSVSREKKERFSLILESASTNQTSMYLCASIGAEGARNSPLHFGNGTRLTVT.

This clone was recorded once. The V and J genes are TRBV28 and TRBJ1-4; D unclear. CDR3 length: 14 amino acids. CDR1 is MDHEN and CDR2 is SYDVKM in the germline V gene. V lost 2 bases and J 8 bases, leaving 12 bases between the germline ends. The CDR3 DNA follows: TGTGCCAGCAGTTTAGTCCCCACCTGGGAAAAACTGTTTTTT. This encodes CASSLVPTWEKLFF.

This clone is medium-sized (0.01 to 0.1%). The chain joins TRBV11-3 to TRBJ1-1, with a tentative D call TRBD1 (5 bases). CDR3 length equals 14 residues. The V end lost 3 bases, the J end lost 0 bases, and 8 bases lay between the germline ends. From germline, CDR1 is SGHNT and CDR2 YENEEA. The CDR3 is CASSLWGLNTEAFF. The CDR3 coding sequence is TGTGCCAGCAGCTTGTGGGGACTGAACACTGAAGCTTTCTTT.

CDR3 sequence: CASSTSRVSSYEQYF. DNA for the CDR3: TGTGCCAGCAGCACGAGTAGGGTTAGCTCCTACGAGCAGTACTTC. This rearrangement joins TRBV11-3 to TRBJ2-7; D is undetermined. This CDR3 is 15 amino acids long. Trimming left V 5 bases short and J 0 bases short, with 14 bases between. The germline gives CDR1 SGHNT, CDR2 YENEEA.

In this sample, this clone turned up a few times. The V gene is TRBV11-3, the J gene TRBJ2-7; D remains ambiguous. This CDR3 has 14 amino acids. Between the trimmed V and J ends, which lost 7 bases and 1 base, there was a span of 14 bases. Germline V CDR1 and CDR2: SGHNT, YENEEA. The CDR3 coding sequence is TGTGCCAGCACCCCCGACCCGGTTTCCTACGAGCAGTACTTC. Translation: CASTPDPVSYEQYF.

This clone is hyperexpanded. V gene TRBV11-3 combines with J gene TRBJ2-7; TRBD1 aligns across 8 bases. The CDR3 has 15 residues. The V gene end was trimmed by 5 bases and the J gene end by 2 bases; junction bases not matched to a gene: 8. Germline V CDR1 and CDR2: SGHNT, YENEEA. The CDR3, as DNA: TGTGCCAGCAGCCAACAGGGGGGAGGAACCTACGAGCAGTACTTC. Translation: CASSQQGGGTYEQYF.

The gene calls are TRBV15 and TRBJ2-2, with no clear D. Trimming cost V 3 bases and J 2 bases, with 7 bases left between them. Germline CDR1 and CDR2: LNHNV and YYDKDF (reference sequence). This CDR3 spans 14 amino acids. CDR3: CATSSEINTGELFF. In DNA, the CDR3 is TGTGCCACCAGCAGCGAGATTAACACCGGGGAGCTGTTTTTT. The entire variable domain, with the rest obtained from reference TRBV15 and TRBJ2-2, is as follows: DAMVIQNPRYQVTQFGKPVTLSCSQTLNHNVMYWYQQKSSQAPKLLFHYYDKDFNNEADTPDNFQSRRPNTSFCFLDIRSPGLGDTAMYLCATSSEINTGELFFGEGSRLTVL.

J is TRBJ1-1 and V is TRBV6-8, with D maybe TRBD1 (5 bases). V was pared by 4 bases and J by 7 bases, with 13 bases between. Germline CDR1 MNHGY, CDR2 SAAAGT. CDR3 length: 13 residues. DNA for the CDR3: TGTGCCAGCAGTTCCAACCACAGGAGTGAAGCTTTCTTT. Protein sequence: CASSSNHRSEAFF.

The rearrangement links TRBV18 to TRBJ2-7, with 8 bases identical to TRBD1. CDR3 length: 15 residues. CDR1 KGHSH and CDR2 LQKENI come from the germline V gene. V lost 6 bases, J lost 0 bases, and 7 bases stayed unmatched. CDR3 nucleotide sequence: TGTGCCAGCTCGCCCGGCGGACAGGGCTCCTACGAGCAGTACTTC. Residues: CASSPGGQGSYEQYF.

The J gene is TRBJ2-2, the V gene TRBV15, with a tentative D call TRBD1 (6 bases). V gave up 5 bases and J gave up 0 bases, with 10 bases separating them. CDR1 and CDR2 (germline): LNHNV, YYDKDF (reference sequence). The CDR3 totals 15 residues. CDR3 bases: TGTGCCACCAGCCGCGGACAGCCGAACACCGGGGAGCTGTTTTTT. Its translation: CATSRGQPNTGELFF.

The chain couples TRBV19 to TRBJ2-7; 7 nucleotides align to TRBD1. There are 17 residues in the CDR3. Germline V gene data show CDR1 as LNHDA and CDR2 as SQIVND (reference sequence). After removal of 1 base from V and 2 bases from J, the junction contained 11 bases not matched to a gene. This CDR3 is CASSIAPPHRGTYEQYF. The CDR3 nucleotides read TGTGCCAGTAGTATAGCCCCGCCCCACAGGGGTACCTACGAGCAGTACTTC. The full variable domain, with the rest looked up from reference TRBV19 and TRBJ2-7, is DGGITQSPKYLFRKEGQNVTLSCEQNLNHDAMYWYRQDPGQGLRLIYYSQIVNDFQKGDIAEGYSVSREKKESFPLTVTSAQKNPTAFYLCASSIAPPHRGTYEQYFGPGTRLTVT.

The CDR3 DNA follows: TGCGCCAGCAGCTTGGGGACTAGCGGGAGAAACAATGAGCAGTTCTTC. As protein: CASSLGTSGRNNEQFF. The chain has TRBV5-1 and TRBJ2-1; 13 bases are shared with TRBD2. Trimming at V came to 0 bases and at J to 5 bases, leaving 2 bases not matched to a gene. Germline V lookup: CDR1 SGHRS, CDR2 YFSETQ. The CDR3 has 16 amino acids.

By share, this clone counts as medium-sized (0.01 to 0.1%). One junction end disagrees with the germline gene, perhaps due to a read error. This chain connects TRBV6-8 to TRBJ2-5, with 8 bases that match TRBD1. The germline CDR1 and CDR2 sequences are MNHGY and SAAAGT. The CDR3 extends over 17 amino acids. The CDR3 protein is CAISNRHDRGQQETQYF. The CDR3 bases are TGTGCCATCAGTAATCGGCATGACAGGGGCCAACAAGAGACCCAGTACTTC.

The gene calls are TRBV19 and TRBJ1-3, with 7 bases identical to TRBD1. V lost 5 bases, J lost 1 base, and 5 bases stayed unmatched. CDR3 size: 15 residues. CDR1 LNHDA and CDR2 SQIVND come from the germline V gene (reference sequence). The CDR3 protein is CASSPWTGSGNTIYF. Here the CDR3 DNA reads TGTGCCAGTAGTCCATGGACAGGTTCTGGAAACACCATATATTTT.

This clone was detected only a few times. The V and J genes are TRBV6-8 and TRBJ1-1, with unresolved D. Trimming took 4 bases from V and 5 from J, leaving 11 bases between them. From germline, CDR1 is MNHGY and CDR2 SAAAGT. The CDR3 is made up of 13 amino acids. The CDR3 region is CASSFNGMTEAFF. CDR3 sequence (DNA): TGTGCCAGCAGTTTTAATGGGATGACTGAAGCTTTCTTT.

This sequence joins TRBV11-3 and TRBJ1-1; D gene unclear. V was cut by 3 bases and J by 3 bases, with 11 bases left in between. The CDR3 runs 14 residues. Germline CDR1 SGHNT, CDR2 YENEEA. For the CDR3, the DNA is TGTGCCAGCAGCTTTCTAGATACGGACACTGAAGCTTTCTTT. This sequence encodes CASSFLDTDTEAFF.

This clone has more than one count but fewer than ten. This chain links TRBV5-1 with TRBJ2-3; D possibly corresponds to TRBD2 (5 bases). The germline gives CDR1 SGHRS, CDR2 YFSETQ. V was trimmed by 4 bases and J by 1 base, leaving 16 bases between them. This CDR3 comprises 16 residues. CDR3: CASSPRIGIGTDTQYF. Here the CDR3 DNA reads TGCGCCAGCAGCCCCCGGATCGGGATCGGCACAGATACGCAGTATTTT.